The rows below give T cell receptor beta chains drawn from one sample of a study of T-cell memory formation after mild COVID-19. One entry per CDR3 protein, called by TCRdb with MiXCR from the 5' RACE reads. The top ten hold about 20% of the sample, which has hundreds of thousands of distinct CDR3 sequences, more than 15% seen once. The sample was PBMCs or a T cell subset sorted from them (not recorded which). The receptors were gathered from a man younger than 35 who had mild COVID-19 (a few samples of this study predate the infection). Cell type and time point are not known. Both conserved end residues are part of each CDR3. The D gene is left open where the match is weak. Clone size is given for some rows only: seen once, a few or many times, or a class if the clone is expanded.

cdr3_nt cdr3_aa d_call j_call v_call clone_size
TGTGCCAGCCGGGGACAGCCTGGAGAGCAGTACTTC CASRGQPGEQYF TRBD1 TRBJ2-7 TRBV25-1 few
TGCGCCAGCAGCTTGGACGGGGCCTACGAGCAGTACTTC CASSLDGAYEQYF - TRBJ2-7 TRBV5-1 many
TGCGCCAGCAGACCAAACGCCGGCAGCCAAGAGACCCAGTACTTC CASRPNAGSQETQYF - TRBJ2-5 TRBV5-1 many
TGTGCCAGCAGATCGTACACTGAAGCTTTCTTT CASRSYTEAFF - TRBJ1-1 TRBV6-5 few
TGTGCCAGCAGTTTGAGCGACAGACCAACCTACGAGCAGTACTTC CASSLSDRPTYEQYF - TRBJ2-7 TRBV12-3/TRBV12-4 few
TGTGCCAGCAGTTCCCAGGGTAATGGGGGCTACACCTTC CASSSQGNGGYTF - TRBJ1-2 TRBV27 -
TGTGCCAGCTCATCAAGGACAGGACACCAAGAGACCCAGTACTTC CASSSRTGHQETQYF TRBD1 TRBJ2-5 TRBV18 -
TGTGCCATCGGGGGGCACATACTGAGCAACACTGAAGCTTTCTTT CAIGGHILSNTEAFF - TRBJ1-1 TRBV10-3 few
TGCAGTGCGGCTCCGGGACTAGCGGGGGGGCCGATGGAGACCCAGTACTTC CSAAPGLAGGPMETQYF TRBD2 TRBJ2-5 TRBV20-1 few
TGTGCCAGCAGCTGGGGGGCAACCAATGAAAAACTGTTTTTT CASSWGATNEKLFF - TRBJ1-4 TRBV28 -
TGTGCCAGCAGCTTCCAGGGGGGTTCCAGCTACGAGCAGTACTTC CASSFQGGSSYEQYF - TRBJ2-7 TRBV7-2 -
TGTGCCAGCAGCCAACAATCGAATAGTTTTGGTGGGGGCGAGCAGTACTTC CASSQQSNSFGGGEQYF - TRBJ2-7 TRBV3-1 many
TGCAGCGTTGAAGGGGGGGGACAGGTCCCCTACAATGAGCAGTTCTTC CSVEGGGQVPYNEQFF - TRBJ2-1 TRBV29-1 -
TGTGCCAGCAGCTTGACTAATGAAAAACTGTTTTTT CASSLTNEKLFF - TRBJ1-4 TRBV7-2 many
TGTGCCATGCGAACAGCGGGAGTGGAAGAGACCCAGTACTTC CAMRTAGVEETQYF TRBD2 TRBJ2-5 TRBV10-3 -
TGTGCCAGCAGCCAAGGCTACCGCTCCTTGTTCTTC CASSQGYRSLFF - TRBJ2-1 TRBV14 few
TGTGCCAGCAGCTTACAGGGAGAGACCCAGTACTTC CASSLQGETQYF - TRBJ2-5 TRBV12-3/TRBV12-4 many
TGTGCCATCAGTGATAACAGAAATGGCTACACCTTC CAISDNRNGYTF - TRBJ1-2 TRBV10-3 -
TGCGCCAGCAGCCAGCCGGGACCGAACAATGAGCAGTTCTTC CASSQPGPNNEQFF - TRBJ2-1 TRBV4-3 -
TGCAGCGTTGAAGCGGGACAGGGGCACTATGGCTACACCTTC CSVEAGQGHYGYTF TRBD1 TRBJ1-2 TRBV29-1 -
TGTGCCTGCGAGGGGGCTCACTATGGCTACACCTTC CACEGAHYGYTF TRBD1 TRBJ1-2 TRBV30 -
TGTGCCACCAGCAGAGTCGGGGGCGGGGTCGGGCGCCGGTTCTTC CATSRVGGGVGRRFF - TRBJ2-1 TRBV15 -
TGTGCCAGCAGTAAGGGAGGGCAGTCCGAGCAGTACTTC CASSKGGQSEQYF TRBD2 TRBJ2-7 TRBV27 few